Listed below are T cell receptor beta chains from one sample, sequenced in a study of cytotoxic CD8 clonotypes in ibrutinib-treated CLL. Sequencing used immunoSEQ multiplex PCR; TCRdb keeps in-frame clones, though not all of them. The sample shows nearly 300,000 clones, about 72% of them seen only once. The sample in question was PBMCs, obtained at disease progression, from a patient treated with ibrutinib. The receptors were gathered from a human donor with chronic lymphocytic leukemia. Both conserved end residues are part of each CDR3.

j_call v_call cdr3_aa
TRBJ2-1 TRBV25-1 CASSVIRPQPPSYNEQFF
TRBJ2-7 TRBV7-8 CASSLKLGSSYEQYF
TRBJ2-7 TRBV5-1 CASSLAGEQYF
TRBJ1-3 TRBV28 CASSNGQGSWENTIYF
TRBJ2-3 TRBV28 CASSPLAGDTDTQYF
TRBJ2-7 TRBV5-1 CASSLDPGSVREQYF
TRBJ1-2 TRBV11-2 CASSLGAGRYYGYTF
TRBJ2-5 TRBV2 CASSRGQHQETQYF
TRBJ1-2 TRBV6-6 CASSYATGSSGYTF
TRBJ2-3 TRBV11-3 CASSPRDGSTDTQYF
TRBJ2-5 TRBV18 CASSRREGQYF
TRBJ2-7 TRBV4-1 CASSETTSTSYEQYF
TRBJ2-2 TRBV2 CASILENTGELFF
TRBJ2-7 TRBV15 CATSRGDSLYEQYF
TRBJ1-1 TRBV6-5 CASRQNPGMRTEAFF
TRBJ2-7 TRBV4-1 CASSPLGYVAAYEQYF
TRBJ1-1 TRBV18 CASSPGQENTEAFF
TRBJ2-3 TRBV19 CASSMHPSTDTQYF
TRBJ2-7 TRBV28 CASSLLGTGFLEQYF
TRBJ1-2 TRBV29-1 CSVRSVYGYTF
TRBJ2-1 TRBV2 CASSLAGPYNEQFF
TRBJ1-2 TRBV19 CASSIDIRQYGYTF
TRBJ2-7 TRBV4-1 CASSHSGPVALVEQYF
TRBJ1-2 TRBV5-1 CASRPGRPGYGYTF
TRBJ2-5 TRBV27 CASSNRGVQETQYF
TRBJ2-7 TRBV28 CASCLAGFSYEQYF
TRBJ1-6 TRBV5-1 CASSLTGLHNSPLHF
TRBJ2-1 TRBV7-3 CASSITGYNEQFF
TRBJ2-7 TRBV6-1 CASSSRGPYEQYF
TRBJ2-1 TRBV4-1 CASSQELALSSYNEQFF
TRBJ2-5 TRBV4-1 CASSQTGTSGETQYF
TRBJ1-5 TRBV19 CASSQTDDQPQHF
TRBJ2-3 TRBV29-1 CSVEAPRGRRALSDTQYF
TRBJ2-7 TRBV19 CASSKRPRTYEQYF
TRBJ2-7 TRBV29-1 CSVGAGATYEQYF
TRBJ2-7 TRBV4-1 CASSPTGVREQYF
TRBJ1-2 TRBV19 CASSRANYGYTF
TRBJ2-5 TRBV14 CASSQETGRETQYF
TRBJ2-7 TRBV6-6 CASTLYRDQTYEQYF
TRBJ2-7 TRBV7-3 CASSYRPGREQYF
TRBJ2-4 TRBV5-1 CASSLAGQGSIQYF
TRBJ2-6 TRBV7-9 CASSLAGFGGANVLTF
TRBJ2-1 TRBV6-5 CASSYPSHNEQFF
TRBJ2-3 TRBV15 CATSLRGGGTDTQYF
TRBJ2-5 TRBV29-1 CSVTGPKETQYF
TRBJ2-2 TRBV15 CATSRVGDRGTGELFF
TRBJ1-1 TRBV5-6 CASSLGGNEAFF
TRBJ2-2 TRBV15 CATRASGGASRDTGELFF
TRBJ2-7 TRBV7-9 CASSSPGDTFDYEQYF
TRBJ2-7 TRBV2 CASSEYTQNSYEQYF
TRBJ2-3 TRBV4-3 CASSRLRAGTGFYTQYF
TRBJ2-7 TRBV5-6 CASSLLASGSTWQYF
TRBJ1-2 TRBV11-2 CASSLDRLTIGYTF
TRBJ2-2 TRBV5-1 CASSLTSGGGTGELFF
TRBJ2-2 TRBV10-1 CASSNRGLSNTGELFF
TRBJ1-6 TRBV4-1 CASSQVHRGLNSPLHF
TRBJ2-1 TRBV7-2 CASSRSPGNEQFF
TRBJ2-7 TRBV19 CASSGFAGTLYEQYF
TRBJ2-1 TRBV7-9 CASSLVSGSNEQFF